The 5 T cell receptor beta chains listed next were all sequenced from one sample in a study of T cells in women clearing cervical HPV infection. Using immunoSEQ multiplex PCR, the repertoire was profiled, and TCRdb retains in-frame clones only, with some absent. Listed are about 30,000 clones; about 3.4% falls within the top ten. The specimen was blood buffy coat. These receptors were taken from a woman aged 18 to 75 with a cervical HPV16 infection that either progressed to CIN3+ or cleared (not recorded which).

Notes on this clone: The read stops 3 residues short of the end of the CDR3; the missing end is completed from the germline J gene. The chain combines TRBV20-1 with TRBJ2-3; D perhaps matches TRBD1 (5 bases). There are 16 residues in the CDR3. The ends were cut back, 2 bases at V and 4 bases at J, with 19 bases in the middle. Germline values: CDR1 DFQATT, CDR2 SNEGSKA (reference sequence). The sequenced CDR3 bases are TGCAGTGCTAGATCCCCAGTTGGGGCAGGACCAGATACG. Its translation is CSARSPVGAGPDT. The full CDR3 sequence reads CSARSPVGAGPDTQYF.

Worth noting for this clone: The observed sequence ends 3 residues before the CDR3 terminus, with the missing tail filled in from the germline J gene. The chain joins TRBV7-9 to TRBJ1-1; 7 bases agree with TRBD1. The CDR3 sequence is 14 residues long. Germline V lookup: CDR1 SEHNR, CDR2 FQNEAQ (reference sequence). Trimming at V came to 3 bases and at J to 6 bases, leaving 7 bases not matched to a gene. The CDR3 protein is CASSFSGGRPEAFF. Partial CDR3 DNA: TGTGCCAGCAGCTTTTCAGGGGGAAGGCCTGAA.

About this clone itself: The read halts 3 residues ahead of the CDR3 end, with the missing end drawn from the germline J gene. The genes are TRBV6-2 or TRBV6-3 and TRBJ1-2; D is possibly TRBD1 (5 bases). Germline CDR1 MNHEY, CDR2 SVGEGT. V dropped 3 bases and J dropped 4 bases, with 12 bases sitting between them. The CDR3 runs 14 residues. The DNA read from the CDR3 is TGTGCCAGCAGTTATCTGCAGCAGGGCTATGGC. This translates into CASSYLQQGYG. The entire CDR3 protein reads CASSYLQQGYGYTF.

About this clone itself: The CDR3 extends 3 residues past the end of the read, so its final part is completed from the germline J gene. The rearrangement uses TRBV19 and TRBJ1-4; D gene uncertain. CDR1 and CDR2 from the germline V gene are LNHDA and SQIVND (reference sequence). V was trimmed by 3 bases and J by 0 bases, leaving 5 bases between them. This CDR3 has 14 amino acids. This CDR3 reads CASSMTTTNEKLFF. The sequenced CDR3 bases are TGTGCCAGTAGTATGACAACAACTAATGAAAAA.

CDR3 bases read: TGCAGTGCTTCACTGACAGGGGGCCTAGAG. Translated: CSASLTGGLE. The complete CDR3 protein is CSASLTGGLEAFF. This chain links TRBV20-1 with TRBJ1-1; 10 bases line up with TRBD1. The read ends 3 residues early relative to the CDR3; the germline J gene fills the gap. The V gene's germline CDR1 is DFQATT and CDR2 SNEGSKA (reference sequence). The CDR3 is 13 amino acids.